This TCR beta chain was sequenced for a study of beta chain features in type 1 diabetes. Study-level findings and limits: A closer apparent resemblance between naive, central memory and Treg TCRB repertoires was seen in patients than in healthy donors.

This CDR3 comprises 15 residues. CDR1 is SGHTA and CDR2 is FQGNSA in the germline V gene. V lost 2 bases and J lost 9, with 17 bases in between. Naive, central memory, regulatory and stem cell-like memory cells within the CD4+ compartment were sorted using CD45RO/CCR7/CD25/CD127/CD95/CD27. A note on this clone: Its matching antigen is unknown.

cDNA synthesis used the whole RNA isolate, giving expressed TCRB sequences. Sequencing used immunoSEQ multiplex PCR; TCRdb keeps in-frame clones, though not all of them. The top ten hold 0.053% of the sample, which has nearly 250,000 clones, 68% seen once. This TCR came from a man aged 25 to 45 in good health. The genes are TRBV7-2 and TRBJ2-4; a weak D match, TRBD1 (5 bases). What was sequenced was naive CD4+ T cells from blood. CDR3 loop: CASSLYSQGMGIQYF. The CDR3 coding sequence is TGTGCCAGCAGCTTATACAGCCAGGGCATGGGCATTCAGTACTTC.